The present TCR beta chain was sequenced within a study of blood T cell repertoires in COVID-19. The wider study: The study drew acute and convalescent COVID-19 samples from the United States, Italy and Spain. T cells, B-cell-depleted T cells, or PBMCs supplied cDNA or gDNA.

Trimming took 0 bases from V and 0 from J, leaving 10 bases between them. CDR1 and CDR2 from the germline V gene are SGHNT and YYREEE (reference sequence). CDR3 size: 16 residues. Per the original methods: The assay estimated nucleated cells by amplifying reference gene primers. Sequencing was performed with immunoSEQ multiplex PCR; in TCRdb, only in-frame clones are kept and a portion is missing. The V and J calls and clone size were taken over from that table, and D and trimming were inferred from the DNA. This table holds 20,000 to 25,000 clones, under 90% found once. The chain joins TRBV5-4 to TRBJ1-5; TRBD1 is a possible D gene (6 bases). Sequenced input: peripheral blood. This TCR was sampled from a woman over 75 with acute or convalescent COVID-19. DNA for the CDR3: TGTGCCAGCAGCTTGGGGGGGGGCACTAGCAATCAGCCCCAGCATTTT. This encodes CASSLGGGTSNQPQHF. The variable domain in full, with the rest retrieved from reference TRBV5-4 and TRBJ1-5, is ETGVTQSPTHLIKTRGQQVTLRCSSQSGHNTVSWYQQALGQGPQFIFQYYREEENGRGNFPPRFSGLQFPNYSSELNVNALELDDSALYLCASSLGGGTSNQPQHFGDGTRLSIL.